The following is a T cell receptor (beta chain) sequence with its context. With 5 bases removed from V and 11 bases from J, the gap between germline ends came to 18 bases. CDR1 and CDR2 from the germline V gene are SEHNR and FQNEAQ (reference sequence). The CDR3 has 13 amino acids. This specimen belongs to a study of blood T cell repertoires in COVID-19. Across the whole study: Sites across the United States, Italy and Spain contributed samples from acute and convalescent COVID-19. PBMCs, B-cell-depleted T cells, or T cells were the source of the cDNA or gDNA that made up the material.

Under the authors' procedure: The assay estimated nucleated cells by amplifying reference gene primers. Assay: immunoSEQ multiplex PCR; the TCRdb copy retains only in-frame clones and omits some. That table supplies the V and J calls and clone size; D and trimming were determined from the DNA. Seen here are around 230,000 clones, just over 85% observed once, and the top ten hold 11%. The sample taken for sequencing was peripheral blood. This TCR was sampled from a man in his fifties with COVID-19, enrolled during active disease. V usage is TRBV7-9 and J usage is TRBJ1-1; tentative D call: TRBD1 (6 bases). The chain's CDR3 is CASSINPGGRAFF. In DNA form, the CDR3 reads TGTGCCAGCAGCATAAACCCGGGGGGGCGGGCTTTCTTT.